This T cell receptor (beta chain) was sequenced in a study of monozygotic twins with inflammatory bowel disease. The CDR3 loop spans 16 amino acids. Germline V gene lookup returns CDR1 KGHDR and CDR2 SFDVKD. Eight cDNA synthesis reactions were run for every sample. TCRdb reprocessed the 5' RACE reads and stores each CDR3 protein as one record, lacking DNA. The sample includes over 110,000 distinct CDR3 sequences. Concerning this clonotype itself: Antigen: not known.

Study findings and constraints: Patients with IBD had less TCRbeta diversity (inverse Simpson) than their healthy co-twins.

The chain carries TRBV24-1 and TRBJ2-3. Sequences were obtained from blood. The origin of this receptor is a human donor with ulcerative colitis or Crohn's disease, or a healthy co-twin of an affected twin (not recorded which). CDR3 amino acids: CATSDLGSTSTDTQYF.